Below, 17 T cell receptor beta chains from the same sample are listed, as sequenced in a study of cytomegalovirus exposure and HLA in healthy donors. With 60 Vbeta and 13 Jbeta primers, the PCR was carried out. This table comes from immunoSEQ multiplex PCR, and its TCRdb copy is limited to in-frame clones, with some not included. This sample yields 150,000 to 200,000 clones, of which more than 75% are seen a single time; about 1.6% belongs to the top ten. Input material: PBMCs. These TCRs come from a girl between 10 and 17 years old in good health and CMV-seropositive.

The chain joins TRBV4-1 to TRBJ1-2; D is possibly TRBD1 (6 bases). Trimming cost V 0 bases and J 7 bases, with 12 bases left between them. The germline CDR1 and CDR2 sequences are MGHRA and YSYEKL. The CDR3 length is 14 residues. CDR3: CASSQEGQTGGYTF. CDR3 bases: TGCGCCAGCAGCCAAGAAGGACAGACGGGTGGCTACACCTTC.

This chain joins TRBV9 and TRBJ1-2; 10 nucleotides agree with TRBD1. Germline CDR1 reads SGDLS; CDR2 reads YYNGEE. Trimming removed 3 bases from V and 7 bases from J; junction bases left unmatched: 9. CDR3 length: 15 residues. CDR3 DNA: TGTGCCAGCAGCGAAAAGACAGGGGGCTTCTCTGGCTACACCTTC. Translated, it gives CASSEKTGGFSGYTF.

CDR3 nucleotide sequence: TGTGCCAGCAGCTACCGGACGGGACTGAGCTATGGCTACACCTTC. Translating it yields CASSYRTGLSYGYTF. The rearrangement joins TRBV5-4 to TRBJ1-2; D may be TRBD1 (5 bases). The CDR3 loop spans 15 amino acids. Trimming cost V 3 bases and J 4 bases, with 16 bases left between them. Per germline, CDR1 SGHNT and CDR2 YYREEE (reference sequence).

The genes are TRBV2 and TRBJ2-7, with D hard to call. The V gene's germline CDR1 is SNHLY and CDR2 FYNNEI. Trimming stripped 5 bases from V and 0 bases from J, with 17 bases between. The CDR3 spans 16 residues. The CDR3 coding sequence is TGTGCCAGCAGTATTTCCCCTACTGAGGACTCCTACGAGCAGTACTTC. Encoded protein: CASSISPTEDSYEQYF.

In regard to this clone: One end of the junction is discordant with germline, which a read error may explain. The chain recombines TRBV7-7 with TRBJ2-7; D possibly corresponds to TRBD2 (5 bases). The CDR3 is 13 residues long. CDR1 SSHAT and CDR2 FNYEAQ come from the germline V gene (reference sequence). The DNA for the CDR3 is TGTGCTAGCAGCTTAGCGTTGGGCGCCGAGCAGTACTTC. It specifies CASSLALGAEQYF.

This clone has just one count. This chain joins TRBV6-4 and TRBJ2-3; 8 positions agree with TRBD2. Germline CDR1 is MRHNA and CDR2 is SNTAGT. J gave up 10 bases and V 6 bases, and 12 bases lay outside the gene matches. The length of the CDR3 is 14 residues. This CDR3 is CASRGRERELAQYF. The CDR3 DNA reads TGTGCCAGCAGGGGGAGGGAGCGGGAGTTGGCGCAGTATTTT.

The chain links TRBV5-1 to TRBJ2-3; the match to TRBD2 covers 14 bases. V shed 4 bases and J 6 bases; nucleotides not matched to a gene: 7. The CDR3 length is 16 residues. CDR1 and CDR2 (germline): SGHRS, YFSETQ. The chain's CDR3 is CASSRGLAGEVDTQYF. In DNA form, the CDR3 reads TGCGCCAGCAGCCGGGGACTAGCGGGAGAAGTGGATACGCAGTATTTT.

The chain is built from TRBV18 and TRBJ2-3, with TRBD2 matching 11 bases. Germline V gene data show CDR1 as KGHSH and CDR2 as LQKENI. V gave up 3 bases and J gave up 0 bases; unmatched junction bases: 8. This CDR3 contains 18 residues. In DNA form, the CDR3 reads TGTGCCAGCTCACCGAGGGGACTAGCGGTCTCTAGCACAGATACGCAGTATTTT. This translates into CASSPRGLAVSSTDTQYF.

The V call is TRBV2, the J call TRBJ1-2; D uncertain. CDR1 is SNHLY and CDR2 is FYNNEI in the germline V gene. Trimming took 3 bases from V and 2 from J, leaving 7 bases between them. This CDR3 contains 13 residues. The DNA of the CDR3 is TGTGCCAGCAGTGAGCGAGGGAACTATGGCTACACCTTC. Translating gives CASSERGNYGYTF.

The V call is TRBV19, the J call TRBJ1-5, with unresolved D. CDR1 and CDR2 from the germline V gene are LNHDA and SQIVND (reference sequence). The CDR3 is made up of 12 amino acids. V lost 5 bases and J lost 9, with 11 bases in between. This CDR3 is CASSEIRRPQHF. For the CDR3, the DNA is TGTGCCAGTAGTGAAATCAGGCGGCCCCAGCATTTT.

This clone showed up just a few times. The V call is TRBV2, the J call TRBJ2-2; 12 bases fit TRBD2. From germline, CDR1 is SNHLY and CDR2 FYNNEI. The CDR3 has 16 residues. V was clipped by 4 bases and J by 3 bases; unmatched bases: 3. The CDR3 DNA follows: TGTGCCAGCAGTGGACTAGCGGGAGCCTACACCGGGGAGCTGTTTTTT. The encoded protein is CASSGLAGAYTGELFF.

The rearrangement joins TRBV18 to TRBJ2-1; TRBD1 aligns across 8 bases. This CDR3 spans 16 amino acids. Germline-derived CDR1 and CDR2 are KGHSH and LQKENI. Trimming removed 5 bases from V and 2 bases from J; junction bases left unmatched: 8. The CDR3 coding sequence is TGTGCCAGCTCATTAGCGCAGGGGGCCACCTACAATGAGCAGTTCTTC. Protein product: CASSLAQGATYNEQFF.

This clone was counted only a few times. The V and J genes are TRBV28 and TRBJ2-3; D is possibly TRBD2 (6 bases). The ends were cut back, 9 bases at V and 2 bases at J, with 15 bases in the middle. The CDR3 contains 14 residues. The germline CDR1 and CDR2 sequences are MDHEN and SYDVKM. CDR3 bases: TGTGCCAGTGGGGGTCGGGGGTTCACAGATACGCAGTATTTT. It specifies CASGGRGFTDTQYF.

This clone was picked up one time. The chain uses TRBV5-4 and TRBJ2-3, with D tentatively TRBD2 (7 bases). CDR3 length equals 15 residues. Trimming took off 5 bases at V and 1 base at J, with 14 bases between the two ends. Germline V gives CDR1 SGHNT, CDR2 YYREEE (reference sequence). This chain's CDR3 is CASRAGGRGTDTQYF. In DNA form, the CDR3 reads TGTGCCAGCAGGGCCGGGGGGCGCGGCACAGATACGCAGTATTTT.

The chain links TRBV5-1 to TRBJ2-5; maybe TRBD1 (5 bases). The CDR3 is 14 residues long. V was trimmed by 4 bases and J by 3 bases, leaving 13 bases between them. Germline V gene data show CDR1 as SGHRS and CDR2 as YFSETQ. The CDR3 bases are TGCGCCAGCAGCCTTCGTTTAGGGGAAGAGACCCAGTACTTC. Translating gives CASSLRLGEETQYF.

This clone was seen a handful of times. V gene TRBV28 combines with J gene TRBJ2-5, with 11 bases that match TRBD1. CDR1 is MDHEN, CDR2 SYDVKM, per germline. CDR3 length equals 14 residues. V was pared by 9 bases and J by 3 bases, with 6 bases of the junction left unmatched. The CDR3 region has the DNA TGTGCCAGTTCCGGGACAGGGGGGGAAGAGACCCAGTACTTC. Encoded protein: CASSGTGGEETQYF.

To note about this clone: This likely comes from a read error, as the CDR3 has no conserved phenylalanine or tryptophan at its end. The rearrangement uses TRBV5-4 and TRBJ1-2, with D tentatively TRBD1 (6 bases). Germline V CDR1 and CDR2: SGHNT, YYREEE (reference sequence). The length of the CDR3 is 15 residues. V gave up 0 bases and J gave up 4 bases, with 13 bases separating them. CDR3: CASSLEAGGAYGYTL. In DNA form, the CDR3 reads TGTGCCAGCAGCTTGGAAGCGGGGGGCGCCTATGGCTACACCCTC.